Listed here is a single T cell receptor beta chain. Germline trimming cut 2 bases from V and 0 bases from J; bases unmatched to any gene: 4. The germline V gene has CDR1 SGHVS and CDR2 FNYEAQ. The CDR3 contains 16 residues. The sample originates from a study of shared clonotypes between healthy human individuals. Clones were read by immunoSEQ multiplex PCR, and TCRdb kept only the in-frame ones, dropping some. Of over 800,000 clones in the sample, approximately 92% were seen once. In the naive CD8 group, cells lacked CD45RO and were positively selected for CCR7, so terminally differentiated effector memory CD45RA+ cells were left out.

The rearrangement links TRBV7-6 to TRBJ2-1; 7 bases agree with TRBD2. The TCR sequence derives from a young man in good health. The sample taken for sequencing was naive CD8+ T cells sorted from blood. The CDR3 DNA is TGTGCCAGCAGCTTATTTGGCGGGAGCTCCTACAATGAGCAGTTCTTC. Amino acid sequence: CASSLFGGSSYNEQFF.